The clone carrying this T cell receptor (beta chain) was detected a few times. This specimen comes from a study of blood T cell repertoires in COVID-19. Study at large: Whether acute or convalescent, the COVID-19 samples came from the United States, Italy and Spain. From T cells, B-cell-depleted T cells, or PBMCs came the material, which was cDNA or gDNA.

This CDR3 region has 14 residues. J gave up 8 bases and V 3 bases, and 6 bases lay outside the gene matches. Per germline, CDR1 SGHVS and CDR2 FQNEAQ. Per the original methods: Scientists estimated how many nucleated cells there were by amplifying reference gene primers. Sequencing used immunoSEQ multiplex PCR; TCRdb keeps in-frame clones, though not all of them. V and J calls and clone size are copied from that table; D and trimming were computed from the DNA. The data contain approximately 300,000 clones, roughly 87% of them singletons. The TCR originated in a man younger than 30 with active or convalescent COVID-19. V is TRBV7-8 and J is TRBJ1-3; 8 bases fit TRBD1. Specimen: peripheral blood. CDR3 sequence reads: CASSFRTGTDTIYF. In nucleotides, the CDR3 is TGTGCCAGCAGCTTCCGGACAGGGACTGACACCATATATTTT.